A single sample gave rise to the 5 T cell receptor beta chains below, sequenced in a study of CD8 T cells in ankylosing spondylitis. Points from the study as a whole: Seemingly characteristic of ankylosing spondylitis blood was a TCR beta motif consisting of eight highly homologous variants.

TCRdb ran MiXCR on the 5' RACE reads and lists one entry per CDR3 protein. In the table there are about 220,000 distinct CDR3 sequences, about 16% of which are singletons. Their antigens are not known. Sequencing was done on a sample of blood, either unsorted or a sorted T cell fraction (not recorded which). These receptor sequences come from a male donor with ankylosing spondylitis.

In DNA, the CDR3 is TGCGCCAGCAGCGCTCGACAGGGAATGAACACTGAAGCTTTCTTT. Its protein product is CASSARQGMNTEAFF. The chain couples TRBV4-1 to TRBJ1-1; 7 nucleotides align to TRBD1. CDR3 length equals 15 residues. The V and J ends lost 5 bases and 0 bases, in that order; junction bases with no gene match: 6. Germline lookup yields CDR1 MGHRA and CDR2 YSYEKL.

This clonotype was counted a few times. V is TRBV9 and J is TRBJ2-7; 9 bases agree with TRBD2. The CDR3 is made up of 19 amino acids. Trimming took 0 bases from V and 6 from J; bases not matched to a gene: 19. Germline loops: CDR1 SGDLS, CDR2 YYNGEE. CDR3 in DNA: TGTGCCAGCAGCGTAGCGTCGTTAGCGGGAGTAGGGGGTCCCGGCGAGCAGTACTTC. Amino acid sequence: CASSVASLAGVGGPGEQYF. The complete variable domain, with remaining parts taken from reference TRBV9 and TRBJ2-7, reads DSGVTQTPKHLITATGQRVTLRCSPRSGDLSVYWYQQSLDQGLQFLIQYYNGEERAKGNILERFSAQQFPDLHSELNLSSLELGDSALYFCASSVASLAGVGGPGEQYFGPGTRLTVT.

This clonotype came up a few times. This sequence joins TRBV29-1 and TRBJ2-7; possible D gene TRBD2, 6 bases. This CDR3 is built from 15 residues. The germline V gene has CDR1 SQVTM and CDR2 ANQGSEA. Trimming left V 1 base short and J 3 bases short, with 16 bases between. The CDR3 loop is CSVEGGDSDFYEQYF. CDR3 coding DNA: TGCAGCGTTGAAGGGGGGGACTCCGATTTCTACGAGCAGTACTTC.

This clonotype was picked up a small number of times. V and J are TRBV9 and TRBJ2-7; D is undetermined. Germline V lookup: CDR1 SGDLS, CDR2 YYNGEE. This CDR3 contains 15 residues. The V and J ends lost 0 bases and 5 bases respectively, with 15 bases between them. The CDR3 nucleotides read TGTGCCAGCAGCGTAGAAACTTCTCCAACCCACGAGCAGTACTTC. This gives the protein CASSVETSPTHEQYF.

V usage is TRBV11-2 and J usage is TRBJ1-4; D call uncertain. This CDR3 is built from 15 residues. Germline CDR1 reads SGHAT; CDR2 reads FQNNGV. The ends were cut back, 1 base at V and 5 bases at J, with 11 bases in the middle. The CDR3: CASSLGNSLNEKLFF. The CDR3 DNA is TGTGCCAGCAGCTTAGGGAACAGCTTAAATGAAAAACTGTTTTTT.